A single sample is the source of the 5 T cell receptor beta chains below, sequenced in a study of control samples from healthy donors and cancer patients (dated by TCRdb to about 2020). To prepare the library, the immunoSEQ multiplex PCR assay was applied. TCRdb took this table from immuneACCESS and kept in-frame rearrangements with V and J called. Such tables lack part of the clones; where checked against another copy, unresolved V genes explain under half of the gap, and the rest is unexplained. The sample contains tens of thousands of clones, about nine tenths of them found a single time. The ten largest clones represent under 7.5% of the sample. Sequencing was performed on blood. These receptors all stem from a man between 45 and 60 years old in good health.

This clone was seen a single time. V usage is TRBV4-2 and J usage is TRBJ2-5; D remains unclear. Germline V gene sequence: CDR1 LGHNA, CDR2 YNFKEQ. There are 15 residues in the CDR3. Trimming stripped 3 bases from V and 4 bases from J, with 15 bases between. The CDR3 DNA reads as TGTGCCAGCAGCCACCGCCCCGCGGCAACAGAGACCCAGTACTTC. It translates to CASSHRPAATETQYF.

The CDR3 bases are TGTGCCAGCAGTGAATACGGTTACACTGAAGCTTTCTTT. Translated: CASSEYGYTEAFF. The V gene is TRBV6-1, the J gene TRBJ1-1, with D uncertain. CDR3 length: 13 amino acids. Trimming pared 2 bases from V and 3 bases from J, leaving 7 bases between. CDR1 and CDR2 (germline): MNHNS, SASEGT.

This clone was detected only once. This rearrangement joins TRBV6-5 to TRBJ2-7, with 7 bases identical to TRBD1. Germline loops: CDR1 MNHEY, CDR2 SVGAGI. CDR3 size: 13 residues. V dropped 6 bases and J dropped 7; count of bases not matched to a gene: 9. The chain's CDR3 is CASSIDRVGEQYF. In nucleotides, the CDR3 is TGTGCCAGCAGCATCGACAGGGTAGGGGAGCAGTACTTC.

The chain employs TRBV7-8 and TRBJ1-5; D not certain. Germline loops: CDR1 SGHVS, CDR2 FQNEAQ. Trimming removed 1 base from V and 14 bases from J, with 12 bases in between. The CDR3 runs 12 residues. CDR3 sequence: CASSLGESSKHF. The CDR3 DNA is TGTGCCAGCAGCTTAGGGGAAAGCTCAAAGCATTTT.

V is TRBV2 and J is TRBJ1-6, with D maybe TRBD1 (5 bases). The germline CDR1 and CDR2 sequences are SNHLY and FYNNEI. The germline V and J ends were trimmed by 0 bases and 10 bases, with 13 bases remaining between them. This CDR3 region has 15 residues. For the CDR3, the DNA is TGTGCCAGCAGTGAAGCCGGGGGGGGGTCGTCACCCCTCCACTTT. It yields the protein CASSEAGGGSSPLHF. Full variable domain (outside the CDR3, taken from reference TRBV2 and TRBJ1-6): EPEVTQTPSHQVTQMGQEVILRCVPISNHLYFYWYRQILGQKVEFLVSFYNNEISEKSEIFDDQFSVERPDGSNFTLKIRSTKLEDSAMYFCASSEAGGGSSPLHFGNGTRLTVT.